These 9 T cell receptor beta chains came from one sample sequenced in a study of shared clonotypes between healthy human individuals. The table came from immunoSEQ multiplex PCR; TCRdb's copy has only in-frame clones and leaves some out. The sample includes about 2.3 million clones, under 95% of them seen just once. Sequencing used naive CD4+ T cells from PBMCs. Specified subset: CD45RA+ positively selected. The receptors were gathered from a man younger than 35 in good health. Some clones in this sample may be carry-over from other donors' samples.

This clone appeared a single time. This same CDR3 is encoded by further DNA sequences in the sample. The V call is TRBV6-1, the J call TRBJ2-6; 7 nucleotides align to TRBD2. This CDR3 is 15 amino acids long. Germline loops: CDR1 MNHNS, CDR2 SASEGT. V lost 3 bases and J lost 2; bases outside the gene matches: 1. In DNA, the CDR3 is TGTGCCAGCAGTGATGGGGGGGCTGGGGCCAACGTCCTGACTTTC. It is translated as CASSDGGAGANVLTF.

The chain links TRBV11-2 to TRBJ2-1, with D hard to call. Germline V gene lookup returns CDR1 SGHAT and CDR2 FQNNGV. The CDR3 contains 17 residues. Trimming removed 5 bases from V and 3 bases from J, with 20 bases in between. CDR3 amino acids: CASSPGRNSLLYNEQFF. The CDR3 DNA follows: TGTGCCAGCAGCCCAGGTAGAAACAGCCTCCTCTACAATGAGCAGTTCTTC.

The chain couples TRBV28 to TRBJ2-3; 11 bases line up with TRBD2. Germline CDR1 is MDHEN and CDR2 is SYDVKM. The CDR3 covers 21 residues. Trimming removed 5 bases from V and 2 bases from J; junction bases left unmatched: 21. CDR3 nucleotides: TGTGCCAGCAGTCCCTCTTTCCTGACTAGCGGGGTCCAGTTAATCACAGATACGCAGTATTTT. This gives the protein CASSPSFLTSGVQLITDTQYF.

The chain employs TRBV18 and TRBJ1-2; D may be TRBD1 (5 bases). CDR1 KGHSH and CDR2 LQKENI come from the germline V gene. This CDR3 is built from 13 residues. The V end was cut by 2 bases, the J end by 8 bases, with 12 bases between. The CDR3 coding sequence is TGTGCCAGCTCACCAGGGGTTGACAGCGGCTACACCTTC. This codes for CASSPGVDSGYTF.

The chain uses TRBV4-1 and TRBJ2-3, with 8 bases aligning to TRBD1. The J segment lost 2 bases and the V segment lost 0 bases, leaving 13 bases of the junction unmatched. CDR3 length equals 19 residues. In germline, CDR1 is MGHRA, CDR2 YSYEKL. For the CDR3, the DNA is TGCGCCAGCAGCCAAGATCACGGGGGACGGACAGGGCACACAGATACGCAGTATTTT. Encoded protein: CASSQDHGGRTGHTDTQYF.

V gene TRBV5-1 combines with J gene TRBJ2-3; 8 bases match TRBD1. V was pared by 4 bases and J by 4 bases, with 5 bases of the junction left unmatched. The CDR3 loop spans 14 amino acids. Per the germline V gene, CDR1 is SGHRS and CDR2 is YFSETQ. CDR3 in amino acids: CASSTDRVADTQYF. The DNA for the CDR3 is TGCGCCAGCAGCACGGACAGGGTAGCAGATACGCAGTATTTT.

The chain combines TRBV7-2 with TRBJ1-5; D gene ambiguous. The CDR3 is 13 residues long. The V gene lost 5 bases and the J gene lost 5 bases, with 10 bases spanning the gap. Germline V gives CDR1 SGHTA, CDR2 FQGNSA. In DNA form, the CDR3 reads TGTGCCAGCAGCCCCATTGGGGATCAGCCCCAGCATTTT. This encodes CASSPIGDQPQHF.

This chain connects TRBV2 to TRBJ2-1; weak D call: TRBD1 (6 bases). The CDR3 loop spans 13 amino acids. Trimming took off 8 bases at V and 9 bases at J, with 17 bases between the two ends. Germline assignment: CDR1 SNHLY and CDR2 FYNNEI. The CDR3 is CASGARVQGEQFF. Written as DNA, the CDR3 is TGTGCCAGCGGCGCCAGGGTACAGGGTGAGCAGTTCTTC.

This clone came up once. The rearrangement links TRBV7-2 to TRBJ1-1; tentative D call: TRBD1 (5 bases). Trimming stripped 1 base from V and 7 bases from J, with 16 bases between. The germline CDR1 and CDR2 sequences are SGHTA and FQGNSA. This CDR3 comprises 15 residues. The DNA for the CDR3 is TGTGCCAGCAGCTTAGTCTCGACAGACCCGCTTGAAGCTTTCTTT. It encodes CASSLVSTDPLEAFF. Full variable domain (outside the CDR3, taken from reference TRBV7-2 and TRBJ1-1): GAGVSQSPSNKVTEKGKDVELRCDPISGHTALYWYRQSLGQGLEFLIYFQGNSAPDKSGLPSDRFSAERTGGSVSTLTIQRTQQEDSAVYLCASSLVSTDPLEAFFGQGTRLTVV.